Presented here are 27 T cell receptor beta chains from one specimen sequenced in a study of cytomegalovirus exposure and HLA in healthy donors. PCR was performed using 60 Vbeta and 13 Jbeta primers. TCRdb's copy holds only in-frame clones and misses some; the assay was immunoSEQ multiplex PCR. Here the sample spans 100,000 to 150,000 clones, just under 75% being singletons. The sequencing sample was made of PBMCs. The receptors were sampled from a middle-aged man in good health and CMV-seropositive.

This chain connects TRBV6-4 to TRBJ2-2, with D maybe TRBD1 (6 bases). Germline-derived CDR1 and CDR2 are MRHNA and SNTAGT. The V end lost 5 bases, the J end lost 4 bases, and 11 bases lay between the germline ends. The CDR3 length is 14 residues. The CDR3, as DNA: TGTGCCAGCAGTCTACAGGGATCCACCGGGGAGCTGTTTTTT. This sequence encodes CASSLQGSTGELFF.

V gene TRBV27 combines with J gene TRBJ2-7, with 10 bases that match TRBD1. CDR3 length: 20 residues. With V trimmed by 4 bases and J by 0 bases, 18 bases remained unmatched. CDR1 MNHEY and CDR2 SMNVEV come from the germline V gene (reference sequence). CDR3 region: CASSYNAGTGARYSSYEQYF. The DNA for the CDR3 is TGTGCCAGCAGTTACAATGCCGGGACAGGGGCCCGTTATAGCTCCTACGAGCAGTACTTC.

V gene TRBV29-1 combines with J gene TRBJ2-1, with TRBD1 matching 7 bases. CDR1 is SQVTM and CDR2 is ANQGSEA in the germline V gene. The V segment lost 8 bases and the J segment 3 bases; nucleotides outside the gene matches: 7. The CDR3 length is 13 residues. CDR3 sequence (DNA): TGCAGCCCAAGACAGGGCTTCTACAATGAGCAGTTCTTC. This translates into CSPRQGFYNEQFF.

The CDR3 coding sequence is TGTGCCAGTAGTCTTAGGAACACCGGGGAGCTGTTTTTT. This sequence encodes CASSLRNTGELFF. V and J are TRBV19 and TRBJ2-2; D gene ambiguous. This CDR3 has 13 amino acids. V lost 5 bases to trimming and J lost 1 base, with 5 bases between them. CDR1 LNHDA and CDR2 SQIVND come from the germline V gene (reference sequence).

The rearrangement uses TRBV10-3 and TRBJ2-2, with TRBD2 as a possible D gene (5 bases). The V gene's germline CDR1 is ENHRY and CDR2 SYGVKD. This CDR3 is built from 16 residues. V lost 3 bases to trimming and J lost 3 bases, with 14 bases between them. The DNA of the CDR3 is TGTGCCATCAGTGACCAGACAACTAGGGACACCGGGGAGCTGTTTTTT. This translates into CAISDQTTRDTGELFF.

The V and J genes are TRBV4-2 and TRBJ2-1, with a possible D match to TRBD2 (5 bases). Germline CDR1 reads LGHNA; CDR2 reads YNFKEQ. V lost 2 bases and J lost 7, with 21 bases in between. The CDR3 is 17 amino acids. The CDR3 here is CASSQYGIDSGGNEQFF. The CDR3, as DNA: TGTGCCAGCAGCCAATACGGGATAGACTCGGGCGGGAATGAGCAGTTCTTC.

The CDR3 DNA follows: TGTGCCAGCAGTTTCACCCGACTGGCTTCCTACGAGCAGTACTTC. It codes for CASSFTRLASYEQYF. This chain uses TRBV6-6 with TRBJ2-7; D is ambiguous. This CDR3 comprises 15 residues. V was clipped by 4 bases and J by 1 base, with 14 bases between them. Germline CDR1 MNHNY, CDR2 SVGAGI (reference sequence).

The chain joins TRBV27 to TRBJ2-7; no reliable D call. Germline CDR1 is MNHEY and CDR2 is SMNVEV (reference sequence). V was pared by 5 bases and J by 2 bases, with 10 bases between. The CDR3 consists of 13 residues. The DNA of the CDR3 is TGTGCCAGCAGTCCAGTAGGAGCCTACGAGCAGTACTTC. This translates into CASSPVGAYEQYF.

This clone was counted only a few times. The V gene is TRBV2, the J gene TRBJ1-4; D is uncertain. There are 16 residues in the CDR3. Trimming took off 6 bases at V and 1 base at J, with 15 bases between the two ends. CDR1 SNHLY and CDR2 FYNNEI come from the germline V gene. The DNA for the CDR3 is TGTGCCAGCAGCCCCAACTCGGTTGGAACTAATGAAAAACTGTTTTTT. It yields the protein CASSPNSVGTNEKLFF.

CDR3 sequence (DNA): TGTGCCAGTAGTATGATCCCGGGAGAATCACCCCTCCACTTT. This codes for CASSMIPGESPLHF. The V and J genes are TRBV19 and TRBJ1-6; no clear D. Germline-derived CDR1 and CDR2 are LNHDA and SQIVND (reference sequence). V gave up 3 bases and J gave up 10 bases, with 13 bases separating them. This CDR3 is 14 amino acids long.

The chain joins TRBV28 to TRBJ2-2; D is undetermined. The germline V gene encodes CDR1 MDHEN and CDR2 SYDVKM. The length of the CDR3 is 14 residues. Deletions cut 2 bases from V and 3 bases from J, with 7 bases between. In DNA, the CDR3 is TGTGCCAGCAGTTTAACCAGGTACACCGGGGAGCTGTTTTTT. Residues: CASSLTRYTGELFF.

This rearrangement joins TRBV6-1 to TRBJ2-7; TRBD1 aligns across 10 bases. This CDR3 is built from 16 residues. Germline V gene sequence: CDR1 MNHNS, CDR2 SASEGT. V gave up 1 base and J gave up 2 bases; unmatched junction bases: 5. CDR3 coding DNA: TGTGCCAGCAGTGAAGATAGAGGACAGGGGGCCTACGAGCAGTACTTC. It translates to CASSEDRGQGAYEQYF.

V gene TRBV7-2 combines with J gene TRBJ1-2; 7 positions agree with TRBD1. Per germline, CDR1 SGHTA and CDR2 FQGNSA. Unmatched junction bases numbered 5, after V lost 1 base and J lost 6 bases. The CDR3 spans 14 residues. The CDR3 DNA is TGTGCCAGCAGCTTAGATACCAGGGGGAATGGCTACACCTTC. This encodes CASSLDTRGNGYTF.

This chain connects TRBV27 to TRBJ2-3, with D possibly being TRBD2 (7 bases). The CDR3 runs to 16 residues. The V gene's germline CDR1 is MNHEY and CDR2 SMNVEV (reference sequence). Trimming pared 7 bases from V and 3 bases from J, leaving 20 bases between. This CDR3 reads CASTWGSGGETDTQYF. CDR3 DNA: TGTGCCAGCACCTGGGGGTCGGGGGGCGAGACAGATACGCAGTATTTT.

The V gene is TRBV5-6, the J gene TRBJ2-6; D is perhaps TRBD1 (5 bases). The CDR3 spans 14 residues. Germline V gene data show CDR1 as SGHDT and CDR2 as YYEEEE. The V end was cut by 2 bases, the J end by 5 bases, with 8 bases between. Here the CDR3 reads CASSFQGRANVLTF. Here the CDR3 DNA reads TGTGCCAGCAGCTTCCAGGGTAGGGCCAACGTCCTGACTTTC.

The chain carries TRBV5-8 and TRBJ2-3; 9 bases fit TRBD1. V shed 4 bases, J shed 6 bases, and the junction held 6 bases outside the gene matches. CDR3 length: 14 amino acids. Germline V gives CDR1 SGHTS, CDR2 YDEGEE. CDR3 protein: CASSPRTGADTQYF. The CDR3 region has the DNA TGTGCCAGCAGCCCCCGGACAGGGGCTGATACGCAGTATTTT.

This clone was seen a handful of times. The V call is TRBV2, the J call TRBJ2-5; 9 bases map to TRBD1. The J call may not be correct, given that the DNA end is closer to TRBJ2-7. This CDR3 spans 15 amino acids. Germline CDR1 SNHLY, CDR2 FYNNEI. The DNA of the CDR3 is TGTGCCAGCAGTATACCGGGACAGGGAACCGACGAGCAGTACTTC. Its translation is CASSIPGQGTDEQYF.

CDR3 in amino acids: CASSPRTGSGYTF. CDR3 bases: TGTGCCAGCAGTCCCAGGACAGGGAGCGGCTACACCTTC. The J gene is TRBJ1-2, the V gene TRBV28; TRBD1 matches at 8 bases. CDR1 and CDR2 (germline): MDHEN, SYDVKM. The junction had 7 bases not matched to a gene; V was cut back by 5 bases and J by 8 bases. CDR3 length: 13 amino acids.

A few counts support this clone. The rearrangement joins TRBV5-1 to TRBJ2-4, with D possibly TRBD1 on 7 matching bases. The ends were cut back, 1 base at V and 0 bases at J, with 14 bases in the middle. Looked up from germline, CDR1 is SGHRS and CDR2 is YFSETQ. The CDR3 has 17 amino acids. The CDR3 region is CASSLLQGGRAKNIQYF. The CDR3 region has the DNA TGCGCCAGCAGCTTGTTGCAGGGGGGACGAGCCAAAAACATTCAGTACTTC.

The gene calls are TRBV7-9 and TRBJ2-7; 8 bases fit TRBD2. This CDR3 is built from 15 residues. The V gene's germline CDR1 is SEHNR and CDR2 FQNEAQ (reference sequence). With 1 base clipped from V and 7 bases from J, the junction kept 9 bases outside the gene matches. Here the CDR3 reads CASSLDSGIMSEQYF. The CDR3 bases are TGTGCCAGCAGCTTAGATAGCGGGATCATGTCTGAGCAGTACTTC.

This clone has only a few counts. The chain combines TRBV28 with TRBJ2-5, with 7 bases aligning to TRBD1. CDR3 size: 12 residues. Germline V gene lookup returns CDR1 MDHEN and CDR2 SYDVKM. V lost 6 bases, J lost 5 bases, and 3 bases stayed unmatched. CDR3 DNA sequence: TGTGCCAGCAGGACAGGGAAGGAGACCCAGTACTTC. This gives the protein CASRTGKETQYF.

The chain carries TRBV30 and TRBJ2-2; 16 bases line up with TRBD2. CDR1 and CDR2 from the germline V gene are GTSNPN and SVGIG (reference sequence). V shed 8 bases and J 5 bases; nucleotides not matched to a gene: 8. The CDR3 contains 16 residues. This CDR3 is CASGTSGRVVTGELFF. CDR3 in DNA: TGTGCCAGCGGGACTAGCGGGAGGGTAGTGACCGGGGAGCTGTTTTTT.

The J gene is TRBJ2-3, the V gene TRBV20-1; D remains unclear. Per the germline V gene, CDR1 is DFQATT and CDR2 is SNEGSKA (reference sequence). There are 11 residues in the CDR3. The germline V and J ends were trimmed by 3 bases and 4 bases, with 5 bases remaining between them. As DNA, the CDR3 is TGCAGTGCTAGCGTAGCAGATACGCAGTATTTT. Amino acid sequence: CSASVADTQYF.

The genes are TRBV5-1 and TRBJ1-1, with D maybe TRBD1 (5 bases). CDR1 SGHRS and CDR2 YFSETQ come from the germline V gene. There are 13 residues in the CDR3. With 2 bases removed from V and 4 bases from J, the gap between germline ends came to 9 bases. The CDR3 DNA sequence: TGCGCCAGCAGCTTTCAGGGCTCCACTGAAGCTTTCTTT. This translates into CASSFQGSTEAFF. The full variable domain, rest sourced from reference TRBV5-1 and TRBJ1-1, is KAGVTQTPRYLIKTRGQQVTLSCSPISGHRSVSWYQQTPGQGLQFLFEYFSETQRNKGNFPGRFSGRQFSNSRSEMNVSTLELGDSALYLCASSFQGSTEAFFGQGTRLTVV.

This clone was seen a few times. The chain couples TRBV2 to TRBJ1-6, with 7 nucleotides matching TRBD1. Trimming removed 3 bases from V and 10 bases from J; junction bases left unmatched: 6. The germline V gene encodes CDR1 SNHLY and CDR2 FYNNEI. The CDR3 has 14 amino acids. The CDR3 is CASSERDRRSPLHF. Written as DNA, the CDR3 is TGTGCCAGCAGTGAGCGGGACAGAAGGTCACCCCTCCACTTT.

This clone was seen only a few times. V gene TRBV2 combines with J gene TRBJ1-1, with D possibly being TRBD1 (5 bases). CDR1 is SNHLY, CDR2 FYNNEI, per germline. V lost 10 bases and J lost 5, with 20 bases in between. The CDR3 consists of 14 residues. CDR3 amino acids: CANKQSGMDTEAFF. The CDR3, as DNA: TGTGCCAACAAACAGTCAGGGATGGATACTGAAGCTTTCTTT.

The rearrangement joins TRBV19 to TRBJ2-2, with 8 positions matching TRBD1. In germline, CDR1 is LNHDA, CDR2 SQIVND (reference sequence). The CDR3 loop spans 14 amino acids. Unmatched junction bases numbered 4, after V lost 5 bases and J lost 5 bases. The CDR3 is CASSSTGGTGELFF. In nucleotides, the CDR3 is TGTGCCAGTAGTTCTACAGGGGGGACCGGGGAGCTGTTTTTT. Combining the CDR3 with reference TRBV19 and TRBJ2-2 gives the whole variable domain DGGITQSPKYLFRKEGQNVTLSCEQNLNHDAMYWYRQDPGQGLRLIYYSQIVNDFQKGDIAEGYSVSREKKESFPLTVTSAQKNPTAFYLCASSSTGGTGELFFGEGSRLTVL.